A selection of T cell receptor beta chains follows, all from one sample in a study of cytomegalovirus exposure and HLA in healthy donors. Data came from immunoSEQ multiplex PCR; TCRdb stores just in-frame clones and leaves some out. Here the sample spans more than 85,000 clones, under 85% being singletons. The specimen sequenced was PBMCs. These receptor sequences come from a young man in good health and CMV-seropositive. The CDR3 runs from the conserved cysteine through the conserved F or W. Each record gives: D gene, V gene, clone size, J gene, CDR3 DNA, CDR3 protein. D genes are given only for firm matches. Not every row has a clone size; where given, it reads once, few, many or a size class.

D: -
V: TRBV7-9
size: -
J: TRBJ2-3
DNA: TGTGCCAGCCGCGAGGGGGGGGGCCGCACAGATACGCAGTATTTT
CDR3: CASREGGGRTDTQYF

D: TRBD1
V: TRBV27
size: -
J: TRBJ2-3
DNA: TGTGCCAGCAGCGTACAGGGGGCAGCAGATACGCAGTATTTT
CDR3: CASSVQGAADTQYF

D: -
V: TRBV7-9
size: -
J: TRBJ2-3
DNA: TGTGCCAGCAGCCCCGAAGGGGATGCGCAGTATTTT
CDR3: CASSPEGDAQYF

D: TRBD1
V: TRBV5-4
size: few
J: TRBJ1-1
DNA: TGTGCCAGCAGCCCTAGGACAGGGGACACTGAAGCTTTCTTT
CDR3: CASSPRTGDTEAFF

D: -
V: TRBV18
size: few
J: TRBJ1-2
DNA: TGTGCCAGCTCACCGGACAGCACTCGACCCAACTATGGCTACACCTTC
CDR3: CASSPDSTRPNYGYTF

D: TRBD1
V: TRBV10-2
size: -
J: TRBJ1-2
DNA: TGCGCCAGCAGCGCCCAGTTACAGGGGTATGGCTACACCTTC
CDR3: CASSAQLQGYGYTF

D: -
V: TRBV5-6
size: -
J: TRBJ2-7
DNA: TGTGCCAGCAGCTTAGGACAGAGGCTTCGAGAGCAGTACTTC
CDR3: CASSLGQRLREQYF

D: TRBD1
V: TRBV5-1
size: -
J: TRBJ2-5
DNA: TGCGCCAGCAGCCCAATAGGGACAGGTGGACAGACCCAGTACTTC
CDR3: CASSPIGTGGQTQYF

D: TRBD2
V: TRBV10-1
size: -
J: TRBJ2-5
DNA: TGCGCCAGCTATAACGGGGGGTGGCAAGAGACCCAGTACTTC
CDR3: CASYNGGWQETQYF

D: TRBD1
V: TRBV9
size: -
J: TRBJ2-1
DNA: TGTGCCTCTGGAGGAGCAGGGGGCTATGAGCAGTTCTTC
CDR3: CASGGAGGYEQFF

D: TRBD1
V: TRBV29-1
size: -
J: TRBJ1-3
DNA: TGCAGCGTTGAAGAGTTCGACAGGGGGCTTGGAAACACCATATATTTT
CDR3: CSVEEFDRGLGNTIYF

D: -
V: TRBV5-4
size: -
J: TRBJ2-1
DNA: TGTGCCAGCAGCTTGGCTCTAAATGAGCAGTTCTTC
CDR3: CASSLALNEQFF

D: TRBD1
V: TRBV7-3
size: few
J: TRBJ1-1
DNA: TGTGCCAGCAGCCCGTCACAGGGGTCTGAAGCTTTCTTT
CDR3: CASSPSQGSEAFF

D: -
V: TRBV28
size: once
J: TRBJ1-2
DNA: TGTGCCAGCAGTGGGGCCTTGGACACCGGAGTCACCTTC
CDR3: CASSGALDTGVTF

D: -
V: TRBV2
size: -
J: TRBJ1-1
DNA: TGTGCCAGCAGGGGACTCTCCATGAACACTGAAGCTTTCTTT
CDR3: CASRGLSMNTEAFF

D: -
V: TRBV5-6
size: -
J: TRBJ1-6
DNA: TGTGCCAGCAGCTTGGGGACAGTCTCACCCCTCCACTTT
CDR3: CASSLGTVSPLHF

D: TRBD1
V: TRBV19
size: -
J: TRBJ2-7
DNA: TGTGCCAGTAGCAGGGACAGGGGGCTTACCTACGAGCAGTACTTC
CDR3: CASSRDRGLTYEQYF

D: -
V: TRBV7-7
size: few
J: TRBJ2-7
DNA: TGTGCCAGCAGCTACAGGGAGGGAGCGTCCTACGAGCAGTACTTC
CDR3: CASSYREGASYEQYF

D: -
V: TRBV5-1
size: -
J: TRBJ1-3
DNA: TGCGCCAGCAGCATTCGGCCGTCAGACAGCTCTGGAAACACCATATATTTT
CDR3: CASSIRPSDSSGNTIYF

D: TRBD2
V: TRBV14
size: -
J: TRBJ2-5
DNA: TGTGCCAGCAGCCCGGGACTAGCGGGGCAAGAGACCCAGTACTTC
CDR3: CASSPGLAGQETQYF

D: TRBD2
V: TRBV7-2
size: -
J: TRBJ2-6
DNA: TGTGCCAGCAGCTTAATAGCGGGGGGCTCTGGGGCCAACGTCCTGACTTTC
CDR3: CASSLIAGGSGANVLTF

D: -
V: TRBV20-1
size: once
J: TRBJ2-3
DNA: TGCAGTGCTAGTCCGGGAGATACGCAGTATTTT
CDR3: CSASPGDTQYF

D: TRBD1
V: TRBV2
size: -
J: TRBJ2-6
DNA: TGTGCTACCCGCCAGGTAGGGGGCCTCTCTGGGGCCAACGTCCTGACTTTC
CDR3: CATRQVGGLSGANVLTF

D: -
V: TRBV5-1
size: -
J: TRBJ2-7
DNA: TGCGCCAGCAGCCCCGGCGGTGGCGGGCGCCTCTCCTACGAGCAGTACTTC
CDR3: CASSPGGGGRLSYEQYF

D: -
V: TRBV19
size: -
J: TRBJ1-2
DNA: TGTGCCAGTAGATCGCCTGAGGGCTATGGCTACACCTTC
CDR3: CASRSPEGYGYTF

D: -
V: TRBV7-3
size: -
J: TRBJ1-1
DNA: TGTGCCAGCAGCTTAACGGGGGGAAAAGCGGCCACTGAAGCTTTCTTT
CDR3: CASSLTGGKAATEAFF

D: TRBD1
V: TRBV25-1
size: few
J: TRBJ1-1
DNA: TGTGCCAGCAGTGATGGGACAGGGGGCTACACTGAAGCTTTCTTT
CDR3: CASSDGTGGYTEAFF

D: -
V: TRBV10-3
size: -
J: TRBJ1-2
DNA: TGTGCCATCAGTGTAGACGGAGGTCTTAACTATGGCTACACCTTC
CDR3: CAISVDGGLNYGYTF

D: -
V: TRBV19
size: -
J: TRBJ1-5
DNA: TGTGCCAGTAGTATCCAGGGTAGTGGCAATCAGCCCCAGCATTTT
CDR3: CASSIQGSGNQPQHF

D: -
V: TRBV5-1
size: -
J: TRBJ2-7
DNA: TGCGCCAGCAGCCCGGAGGGTCCTATTGAGCAGTACTTC
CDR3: CASSPEGPIEQYF

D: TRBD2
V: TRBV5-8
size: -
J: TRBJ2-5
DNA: TGTGCCAGCAGCTTGGTGGCCGGGGGGTCACAAGAGACCCAGTACTTC
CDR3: CASSLVAGGSQETQYF

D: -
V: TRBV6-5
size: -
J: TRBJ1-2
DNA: TGTGCCAGCAGTAACGGACAGACCTATGGCTACACCTTC
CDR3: CASSNGQTYGYTF

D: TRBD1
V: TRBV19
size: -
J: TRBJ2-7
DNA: TGTGCCAGTGCCACCGGGACAGCGGCCTACGAGCAGTACTTC
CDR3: CASATGTAAYEQYF

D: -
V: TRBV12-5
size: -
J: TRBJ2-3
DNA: TGTGCTAGTGGTTTGGGGGGGGAACCCACAGATACGCAGTATTTT
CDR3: CASGLGGEPTDTQYF

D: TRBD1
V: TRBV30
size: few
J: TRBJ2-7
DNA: TGTGCCTGGAGTGGTGGGACAGGGACCTACGAGCAGTACTTC
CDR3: CAWSGGTGTYEQYF

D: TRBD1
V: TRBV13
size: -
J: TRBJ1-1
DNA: TGTGCCAGCAGCAGGAATACAGGGGGCGGGAACACTGAAGCTTTCTTT
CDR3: CASSRNTGGGNTEAFF

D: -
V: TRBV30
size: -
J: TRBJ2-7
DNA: TGTGCCTGGAGTGTAGGTGGGGCGGCTTACGAGCAGTACTTC
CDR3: CAWSVGGAAYEQYF

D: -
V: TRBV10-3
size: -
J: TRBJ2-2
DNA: TGTGCCATCAGCGCGAATAGCGGGAACACCGGGGAGCTGTTTTTT
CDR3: CAISANSGNTGELFF

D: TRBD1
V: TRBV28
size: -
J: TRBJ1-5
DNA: TGTGCCAGCAGTTTGGGACAGGGGTATCGTCAGCCCCAGCATTTC
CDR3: CASSLGQGYRQPQHF

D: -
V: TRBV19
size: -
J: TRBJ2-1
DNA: TGTGCCAGTAGTGGAGGCAATGAGCAGTTCTTC
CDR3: CASSGGNEQFF

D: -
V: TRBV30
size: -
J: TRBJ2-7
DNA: TGTGCCTGGAGCTACGGACCAGGGAACGAGCAGTACTTC
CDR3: CAWSYGPGNEQYF

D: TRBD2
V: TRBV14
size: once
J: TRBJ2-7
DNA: TGTGCCAGCAGCTCCCTGGCGGGGGGAAACTACGAGCAGTACTTC
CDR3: CASSSLAGGNYEQYF

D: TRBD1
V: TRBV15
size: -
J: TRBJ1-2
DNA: TGTGCCACCAGCAGAGGGAGGGTAGACAGGGGCCTCTATGGCTACACCTTC
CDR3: CATSRGRVDRGLYGYTF

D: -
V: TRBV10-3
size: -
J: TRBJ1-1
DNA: TGTGCCATCAGAGAAGGACAGAACACTGAAGCTTTCTTT
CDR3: CAIREGQNTEAFF

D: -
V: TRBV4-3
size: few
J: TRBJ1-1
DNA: TGCGCCAGCAGCCAAGAACGGGGGGGGGACACTGAAGCTTTCTTT
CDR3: CASSQERGGDTEAFF

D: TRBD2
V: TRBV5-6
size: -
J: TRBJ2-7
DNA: TGTGCCAGCAGCCTGACTAGCGGGGGCTACGAGCAGTACTTC
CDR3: CASSLTSGGYEQYF

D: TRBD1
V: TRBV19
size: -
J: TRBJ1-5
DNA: TGTGCCACCTCATCCCAGGGGGGTAATCAGCCCCAGCATTTT
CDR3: CATSSQGGNQPQHF